The clone carrying this TCR beta chain has at least ten counts. What it binds is unknown. What was amplified from RNA transcripts were TCR beta CDR3 regions. In the first-round RT-PCR of the TCR CDR3, the HTBI primer set was used. TCRdb used MiXCR to reprocess the multiplex PCR reads, holding one entry per CDR3 protein. The table has 300,000 to 400,000 distinct CDR3 sequences, roughly 13% seen once; the top ten hold roughly 8.3%. Orbital computed tomography and thyroid ultrasound, together with serum TRAb and thyroxine and clinical symptoms, were used for diagnoses. The record originates from a study of T cells in Graves' hyperthyroidism and ophthalmopathy. About the research overall: Peripheral blood was collected at initial diagnosis, before any treatment. General study findings and limits: Most clonotypes that expanded in the thyroid above 0.001 also showed up in blood. Before onset, by a median of around 6.1 months, the model predicted ophthalmopathy.

V dropped 4 bases and J dropped 2; count of bases not matched to a gene: 4. Germline CDR1 is DFQATT and CDR2 is SNEGSKA (reference sequence). This CDR3 has 14 amino acids. This TCR was recovered from a woman aged 18-29 years with Graves' hyperthyroidism. Sequenced sample: blood. The chain joins TRBV20-1 to TRBJ2-5; 10 nucleotides agree with TRBD1. In nucleotides, the CDR3 is TGCAGTGCTACCGGGACAGGGGTTCAAGAGACCCAGTACTTC. Its protein product is CSATGTGVQETQYF.